The T cell receptor (beta chain) described here comes from a study of cytomegalovirus exposure and HLA in healthy donors. Study-level points and caveats: TCR beta V- and J-gene trimming, according to a later analysis, was linked to a missense DCLRE1C variant. In a later analysis, the majority of CMV-associated beta chains seemingly showed HLA restriction. The authors listed 164 TCR beta chains as cytomegalovirus-associated. Per a later analysis, about 15,000 TCR beta sequences showed association with HLA alleles at 0.05 false discovery rate.

Regarding this clone: Its antigen is not identified.

PCR involved 60 Vbeta and 13 Jbeta primers. Profiling relied on immunoSEQ multiplex PCR, and the TCRdb table lists in-frame clones only, not all of them. The sample carries some 120,000 clones, 65% to 75% recorded once. Material: PBMCs. The TCR sequence derives from a man aged 35 to 55 in good health and CMV-seropositive.

CDR3 DNA sequence: TGCGCCAGCAGCTTGGCGGTCGGGTCCCAAAACCGCATGAACACTGAAGCTTTCTTT. Translating gives CASSLAVGSQNRMNTEAFF. This chain connects TRBV5-1 to TRBJ1-1, with no clear D. CDR1 is SGHRS and CDR2 is YFSETQ in the germline V gene. V was pared by 0 bases and J by 0 bases, with 21 bases between. There are 19 residues in the CDR3.